Below, 26 T cell receptor beta chains from the same sample are listed, as sequenced in a study of T cell changes during pregnancy in multiple sclerosis (dated by TCRdb to between 2019 and 2020). Receptors were amplified or captured by the immunoSEQ multiplex PCR assay. Here the immuneACCESS table is served through TCRdb, limited to in-frame sequences with V and J called. Missing clones are a known gap in these copies; in checked studies unresolved V genes cover under half, and the rest lacks a known reason. The sample table records just over 40,000 clones; 75% to 90% of these occur just once. Of the sample, approximately 5.3% is held by the ten largest clones. The specimen comprised peripheral blood, sampled in the first trimester of pregnancy. Receptor source: a female donor in good health, enrolled as a control in a pregnancy study.

This chain uses TRBV7-8 with TRBJ2-1, with a tentative D call TRBD1 (5 bases). Deletions cut 0 bases from V and 7 bases from J, with 10 bases between. CDR1 is SGHVS and CDR2 is FQNEAQ in the germline V gene. The CDR3 totals 14 residues. DNA of the CDR3: TGTGCCAGCAGCTTAGCGGTAGGGGTTAATGAGCAGTTCTTC. Protein product: CASSLAVGVNEQFF.

The V and J genes are TRBV6-4 and TRBJ2-3; 9 bases map to TRBD2. The germline V gene encodes CDR1 MRHNA and CDR2 SNTAGT. This CDR3 region has 16 residues. The ends lost 3 bases at V and 2 bases at J; junction bases unmatched: 6. This chain's CDR3 is CASSESGGQFTDTQYF. In nucleotides, the CDR3 is TGTGCCAGCAGTGAAAGCGGGGGGCAGTTCACAGATACGCAGTATTTT.

The chain joins TRBV25-1 to TRBJ2-2; 7 bases fit TRBD1. This CDR3 spans 14 amino acids. Germline V CDR1 and CDR2: MGHDK, SYGVNS. V shed 5 bases and J 5 bases; nucleotides not matched to a gene: 5. The CDR3 spells CASSPGTETGELFF. As DNA, the CDR3 is TGTGCCAGCAGTCCCGGGACAGAGACCGGGGAGCTGTTTTTT.

V usage is TRBV7-2 and J usage is TRBJ2-2; D unresolved. Deletions cut 1 base from V and 7 bases from J, with 7 bases between. CDR3 size: 13 residues. Germline CDR1 is SGHTA and CDR2 is FQGNSA. CDR3 residues: CASSLVPGGELFF. As DNA, the CDR3 is TGTGCCAGCAGCTTAGTACCAGGCGGGGAGCTGTTTTTT.

The genes are TRBV6-6 and TRBJ2-7; a possible D gene is TRBD1 (5 bases). From germline, CDR1 is MNHNY and CDR2 SVGAGI (reference sequence). This CDR3 contains 13 residues. Deletions cut 6 bases from V and 2 bases from J, with 11 bases between. The CDR3 loop is CASSQTETYEQYF. DNA for the CDR3: TGTGCCAGCAGCCAGACAGAGACCTACGAGCAGTACTTC.

The chain recombines TRBV5-4 with TRBJ2-5; TRBD2 agrees at 9 bases. Germline assignment: CDR1 SGHNT and CDR2 YYREEE (reference sequence). This CDR3 region has 15 residues. The ends lost 4 bases at V and 5 bases at J; junction bases unmatched: 9. CDR3 residues: CASSLPSGAGETQYF. The CDR3 DNA reads TGTGCCAGCAGCCTGCCTAGCGGGGCCGGGGAGACCCAGTACTTC.

The chain couples TRBV9 to TRBJ2-5; TRBD1 agrees at 7 bases. The assigned J gene may be wrong: the sequence end matches TRBJ2-7 better. Germline assignment: CDR1 SGDLS and CDR2 YYNGEE. The CDR3 is 14 amino acids. The DNA of the CDR3 is TGTGCCAGCAGCCCGAGGGACAGCTCCTACGAGCAGTACTTC. Translation: CASSPRDSSYEQYF.

The DNA for the CDR3 is TGTGCCAGCAGCGAGAGTTCCTCCCGGTACGAGCAGTACTTC. Translated, it gives CASSESSSRYEQYF. V is TRBV7-2 and J is TRBJ2-7; D remains unclear. The CDR3 contains 14 residues. Germline V gene lookup returns CDR1 SGHTA and CDR2 FQGNSA. Trimming stripped 5 bases from V and 4 bases from J, with 15 bases between.

This chain joins TRBV7-9 and TRBJ1-2; the D gene is possibly TRBD1 (6 bases). Germline lookup yields CDR1 SEHNR and CDR2 FQNEAQ (reference sequence). This CDR3 region has 15 residues. V dropped 2 bases and J dropped 3 bases, with 13 bases sitting between them. The DNA of the CDR3 is TGTGCCAGCAGCTTACTATCAGGGGCCGACTATGGCTACACCTTC. It translates to CASSLLSGADYGYTF.

The chain is built from TRBV6-6 and TRBJ2-3; 8 nucleotides align to TRBD2. The CDR3 extends over 13 amino acids. Germline V gene lookup returns CDR1 MNHNY and CDR2 SVGAGI (reference sequence). The J segment lost 9 bases and the V segment lost 5 bases, leaving 7 bases of the junction unmatched. CDR3 residues: CASSPGLEKTQYF. The CDR3, as DNA: TGTGCCAGCAGTCCGGGACTAGAGAAGACGCAGTATTTT.

The chain uses TRBV7-6 and TRBJ1-6, with 9 bases lining up with TRBD1. CDR1 SGHVS and CDR2 FNYEAQ come from the germline V gene. V was clipped by 5 bases and J by 5 bases; unmatched bases: 4. The CDR3 runs to 15 residues. CDR3 amino acids: CASSPRDRDNSPLHF. The DNA of the CDR3 is TGTGCCAGCAGCCCGAGGGACAGGGATAATTCACCCCTCCACTTT. Together with reference TRBV7-6 and TRBJ1-6, the CDR3 gives the full variable domain: GAGVSQSPRYKVTKRGQDVALRCDPISGHVSLYWYRQALGQGPEFLTYFNYEAQQDKSGLPNDRFSAERPEGSISTLTIQRTEQRDSAMYRCASSPRDRDNSPLHFGNGTRLTVT.

This clone was observed a handful of times. V and J are TRBV7-3 and TRBJ1-1, with D uncertain. V dropped 2 bases and J dropped 7 bases, with 14 bases sitting between them. The germline CDR1 and CDR2 sequences are SGHTA and FQGTGA. This CDR3 has 14 amino acids. The CDR3 protein is CASSLSPSQDEAFF. The CDR3 bases are TGTGCCAGCAGCTTATCGCCCTCGCAGGATGAAGCTTTCTTT.

V is TRBV23-1 and J is TRBJ1-2; the D gene is possibly TRBD1 (6 bases). TRBV23-1 is classed as an ORF, of uncertain function. V lost 6 bases and J lost 6, with 35 bases in between. The CDR3 has 20 residues. DNA of the CDR3: TGCGCCAGCAGCACCCAAGGGGAGGGGACACGAGCTTCCGAAAACGATGGCTACACCTTC. It codes for CASSTQGEGTRASENDGYTF.

This clone was seen once. The chain is built from TRBV5-8 and TRBJ1-2, with 11 nucleotides matching TRBD1. Trimming cost V 3 bases and J 8 bases; bases outside gene matches: 6. This CDR3 is built from 14 residues. Germline V gene lookup returns CDR1 SGHTS and CDR2 YDEGEE. CDR3 loop: CASSSDRGLRGYTF. For the CDR3, the DNA is TGTGCCAGCAGCTCGGACAGGGGGCTCAGGGGCTACACCTTC.

The genes are TRBV6-4 and TRBJ1-6; D gene uncertain. The germline gives CDR1 MRHNA, CDR2 SNTAGT. This CDR3 is 18 amino acids long. Trimming shortened V by 4 bases and J by 0 bases, and 16 bases separated the two germline ends. CDR3 loop: CASSVYPKESSYNSPLHF. DNA for the CDR3: TGTGCCAGCAGTGTGTACCCGAAGGAGAGCTCCTATAATTCACCCCTCCACTTT.

The J gene is TRBJ2-1, the V gene TRBV9; 8 bases are a match to TRBD2. Germline V lookup: CDR1 SGDLS, CDR2 YYNGEE. The junction had 9 bases not matched to a gene; V was cut back by 4 bases and J by 3 bases. The CDR3 extends over 16 amino acids. The DNA for the CDR3 is TGTGCCAGCAGCCCTCGGGGCAGCGGGGGCTACAATGAGCAGTTCTTC. It encodes CASSPRGSGGYNEQFF.

CDR3 sequence reads: CASSPPGQGRNSPLHF. The CDR3 DNA follows: TGTGCCAGTAGTCCTCCGGGCCAGGGTCGTAATTCACCCCTCCACTTT. The V and J genes are TRBV19 and TRBJ1-6; TRBD1 is a possible D gene (5 bases). Germline-derived CDR1 and CDR2 are LNHDA and SQIVND (reference sequence). The CDR3 is 16 amino acids. V gave up 5 bases and J gave up 6 bases, with 17 bases separating them.

The chain uses TRBV19 and TRBJ2-7, with 9 bases that match TRBD1. CDR1 and CDR2 (germline): LNHDA, SQIVND (reference sequence). This CDR3 spans 16 amino acids. The J segment lost 3 bases and the V segment lost 1 base, leaving 7 bases of the junction unmatched. CDR3 bases: TGTGCCAGTAGTATAGCCCCTCCGGGACAGGGCTACGAGCAGTACTTC. This sequence encodes CASSIAPPGQGYEQYF.

The J gene is TRBJ2-7, the V gene TRBV5-1; maybe TRBD2 (5 bases). This CDR3 contains 13 residues. With 1 base removed from V and 6 bases from J, the gap between germline ends came to 11 bases. Per germline, CDR1 SGHRS and CDR2 YFSETQ. This CDR3 is CASSLLTRGEQYF. CDR3 bases: TGCGCCAGCAGCTTGCTCACTAGAGGCGAGCAGTACTTC.

The rearrangement links TRBV5-1 to TRBJ2-2, with D perhaps TRBD1 (5 bases). V was shortened by 1 base and J by 6 bases, with 19 bases between the two germline ends. This CDR3 has 17 residues. Looked up from germline, CDR1 is SGHRS and CDR2 is YFSETQ. The CDR3 DNA reads as TGCGCCAGCAGCTTGTATCGAGTCGGGCTAGGGGCCGGGGAGCTGTTTTTT. This gives the protein CASSLYRVGLGAGELFF.

This clone was seen a single time. This chain connects TRBV28 to TRBJ2-1; D might be TRBD2 (5 bases). Germline CDR1 reads MDHEN; CDR2 reads SYDVKM. The V end lost 7 bases, the J end lost 5 bases, and 15 bases lay between the germline ends. The CDR3 has 14 residues. CDR3: CASTTGIRDNEQFF. The CDR3 coding sequence is TGTGCCAGCACCACCGGGATTCGGGACAATGAGCAGTTCTTC.

On this clone itself: Other DNA sequences in this specimen translate into the identical CDR3. The chain couples TRBV6-6 to TRBJ2-7, with 8 bases identical to TRBD2. Trimming removed 5 bases from V and 3 bases from J; junction bases left unmatched: 9. The CDR3 extends over 15 amino acids. The germline V gene has CDR1 MNHNY and CDR2 SVGAGI (reference sequence). CDR3: CASSDPGGSLYEQYF. In DNA, the CDR3 is TGTGCCAGCAGTGACCCGGGGGGGAGTCTCTACGAGCAGTACTTC.

V usage is TRBV7-3 and J usage is TRBJ2-7, with 12 bases that match TRBD2. Germline-derived CDR1 and CDR2 are SGHTA and FQGTGA. With 2 bases clipped from V and 2 bases from J, the junction kept 10 bases outside the gene matches. The CDR3 has 18 residues. As DNA, the CDR3 is TGTGCCAGCAGCTTATTACTAGCGGGAGGCACCCTACCCTACGAGCAGTACTTC. This encodes CASSLLLAGGTLPYEQYF. Full variable domain (missing parts from reference TRBV7-3 and TRBJ2-7): GAGVSQTPSNKVTEKGKYVELRCDPISGHTALYWYRQSLGQGPEFLIYFQGTGAADDSGLPNDRFFAVRPEGSVSTLKIQRTERGDSAVYLCASSLLLAGGTLPYEQYFGPGTRLTVT.

In this sample, this clone turned up once. The chain links TRBV5-1 to TRBJ2-7; TRBD2 is a possible D gene (6 bases). This CDR3 comprises 15 residues. Germline loops: CDR1 SGHRS, CDR2 YFSETQ. The germline V and J ends were trimmed by 4 bases and 4 bases, with 18 bases remaining between them. The CDR3 sequence is CASSAGSPGGYEQYF. CDR3 bases: TGCGCCAGCAGCGCGGGGTCCCCAGGCGGGTACGAGCAGTACTTC.

About this clone itself: Other DNA sequences in this sample translate to the same CDR3. This chain uses TRBV9 with TRBJ2-7, with D perhaps TRBD1 (5 bases). Germline V lookup: CDR1 SGDLS, CDR2 YYNGEE. The germline V and J ends were trimmed by 2 bases and 0 bases, with 12 bases remaining between them. This CDR3 is 15 amino acids long. CDR3 amino acids: CASSVADRPSYEQYF. CDR3 in DNA: TGTGCCAGCAGCGTTGCAGACAGACCCTCCTACGAGCAGTACTTC.

This chain joins TRBV7-9 and TRBJ2-3; TRBD1 matches at 7 bases. Unmatched junction bases numbered 11, after V lost 8 bases and J lost 3 bases. CDR1 is SEHNR, CDR2 FQNEAQ, per germline (reference sequence). The CDR3 loop spans 15 amino acids. The CDR3 nucleotides are TGTGCCAGCGCCGGGCCCGACAGGGTTACAGATACGCAGTATTTT. Amino acids: CASAGPDRVTDTQYF.